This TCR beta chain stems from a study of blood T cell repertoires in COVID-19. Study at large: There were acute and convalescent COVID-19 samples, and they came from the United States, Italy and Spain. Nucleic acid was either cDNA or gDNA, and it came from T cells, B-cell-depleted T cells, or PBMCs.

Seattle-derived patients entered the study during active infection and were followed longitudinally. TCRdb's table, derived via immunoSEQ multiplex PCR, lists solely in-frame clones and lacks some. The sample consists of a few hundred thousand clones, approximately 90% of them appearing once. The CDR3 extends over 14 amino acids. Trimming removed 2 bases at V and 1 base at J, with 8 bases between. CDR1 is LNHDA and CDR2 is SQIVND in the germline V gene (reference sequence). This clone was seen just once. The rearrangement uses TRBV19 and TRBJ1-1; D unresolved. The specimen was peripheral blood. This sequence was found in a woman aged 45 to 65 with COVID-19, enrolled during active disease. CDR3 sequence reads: CASSIRRPNTEAFF. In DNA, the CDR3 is TGTGCCAGTAGTATAAGGCGGCCGAACACTGAAGCTTTCTTT.